This TCR beta chain was found in a study of CD8 T cells in Susac syndrome. TCR beta sequencing was performed on blood CD8+ and CD4+ T cells. In the multiple sclerosis control group, patients were treatment-naive and had stable or active relapsing-remitting disease. Reverse transcription of about 0.45 to 1 ug RNA was carried out with random hexamers. Across 54 Vbeta and 13 Jbeta, TCR beta CDR3 was amplified with immunoSEQ multiplex PCR. TCRdb recomputed calls from the immunoSEQ multiplex PCR reads with MiXCR, one row per CDR3 protein. The sample lists 190,000 or so distinct CDR3 sequences; roughly 95% were seen once. Of note for this clonotype: What it binds is unknown.

Trimming took off 4 bases at V and 5 bases at J, with 22 bases between the two ends. Germline CDR1 KGHDR, CDR2 SFDVKD. This CDR3 is built from 17 residues. Study-wide points: The study admitted that it had a relatively small number of individuals in its TCR sequencing and HLA analysis.

Sequencing was carried out using CD4+ T cells from PBMCs. The sequence was obtained from a human donor with multiple sclerosis. The chain uses TRBV24-1 and TRBJ2-5, with D perhaps matching TRBD2 (6 bases). The CDR3 nucleotides read TGTGCCACCAGTGAAAACCGGGACTGGGGAGTCCGGGAGACCCAGTACTTC. This translates into CATSENRDWGVRETQYF.